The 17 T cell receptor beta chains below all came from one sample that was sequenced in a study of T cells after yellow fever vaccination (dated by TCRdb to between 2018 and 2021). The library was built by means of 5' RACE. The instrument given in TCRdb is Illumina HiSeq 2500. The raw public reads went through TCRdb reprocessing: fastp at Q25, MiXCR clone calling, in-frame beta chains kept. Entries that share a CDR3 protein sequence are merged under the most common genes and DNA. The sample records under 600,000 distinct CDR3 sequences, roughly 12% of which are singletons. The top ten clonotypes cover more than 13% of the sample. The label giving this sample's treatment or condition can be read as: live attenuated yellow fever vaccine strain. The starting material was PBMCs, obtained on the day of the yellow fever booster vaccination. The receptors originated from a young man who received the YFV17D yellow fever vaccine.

In DNA form, the CDR3 reads TGTGCCAGCAGCTCCTTCACAAACCCCGGGGAGCTGTTTTTT. The encoded protein is CASSSFTNPGELFF. The V gene is TRBV7-3, the J gene TRBJ2-2; D gene ambiguous. The CDR3 is made up of 14 amino acids. From germline, CDR1 is SGHTA and CDR2 FQGTGA. V was shortened by 4 bases and J by 6 bases, with 12 bases between the two germline ends.

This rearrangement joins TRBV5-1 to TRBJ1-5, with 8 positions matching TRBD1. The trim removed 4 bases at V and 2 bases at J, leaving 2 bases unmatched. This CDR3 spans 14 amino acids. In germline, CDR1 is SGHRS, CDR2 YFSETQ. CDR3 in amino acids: CASSEGQGNQPQHF. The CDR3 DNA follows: TGCGCCAGCAGCGAGGGACAGGGCAATCAGCCCCAGCATTTT.

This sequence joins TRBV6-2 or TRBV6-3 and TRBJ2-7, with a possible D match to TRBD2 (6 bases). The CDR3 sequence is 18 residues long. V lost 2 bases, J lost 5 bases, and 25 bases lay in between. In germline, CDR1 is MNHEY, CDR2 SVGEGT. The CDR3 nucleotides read TGTGCCAGCAGTTACGTCTGGAGGGACTCCCCGAAAGCTGACGAGCAGTACTTC. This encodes CASSYVWRDSPKADEQYF.

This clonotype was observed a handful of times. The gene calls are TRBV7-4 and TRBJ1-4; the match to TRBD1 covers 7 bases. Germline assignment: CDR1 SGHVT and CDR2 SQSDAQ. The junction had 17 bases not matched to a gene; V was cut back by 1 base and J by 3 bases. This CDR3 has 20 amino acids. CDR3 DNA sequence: TGTGCCAGCAGCTTAGTTTGTTGGGACAGATACCCCGGTGCTAATGAAAAACTGTTTTTT. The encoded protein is CASSLVCWDRYPGANEKLFF.

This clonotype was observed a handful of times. The CDR3 spells CASSFRRLELFF. The CDR3 bases are TGTGCCAGCAGTTTTCGTCGGCTTGAACTGTTTTTT. The rearrangement uses TRBV28 and TRBJ1-4; D is uncertain. Germline CDR1 and CDR2: MDHEN and SYDVKM. V gave up 3 bases and J gave up 12 bases, with 11 bases separating them. This CDR3 region has 12 residues.

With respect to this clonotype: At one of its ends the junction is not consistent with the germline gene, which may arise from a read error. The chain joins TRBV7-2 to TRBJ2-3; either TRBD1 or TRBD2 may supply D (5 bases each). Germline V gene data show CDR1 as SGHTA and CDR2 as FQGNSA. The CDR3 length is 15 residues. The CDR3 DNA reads TGTGCCAGCAGCATAGCTCGGGGCCGCACAGATACGCAGTATTTT. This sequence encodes CASSIARGRTDTQYF.

The CDR3 is CSVGLRGAEAFF. DNA for the CDR3: TGCAGCGTTGGTTTGCGGGGGGCTGAAGCTTTCTTT. This chain uses TRBV29-1 with TRBJ1-1; tentative D call: TRBD1 (5 bases). CDR3 length: 12 residues. V was trimmed by 4 bases and J by 6 bases, leaving 12 bases between them. CDR1 is SQVTM, CDR2 ANQGSEA, per germline.

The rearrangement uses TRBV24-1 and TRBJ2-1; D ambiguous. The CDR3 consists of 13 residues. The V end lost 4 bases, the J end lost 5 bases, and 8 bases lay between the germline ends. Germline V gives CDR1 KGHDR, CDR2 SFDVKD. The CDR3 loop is CATSEAINNEQFF. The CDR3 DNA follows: TGTGCCACCAGTGAGGCTATCAACAATGAGCAGTTCTTC.

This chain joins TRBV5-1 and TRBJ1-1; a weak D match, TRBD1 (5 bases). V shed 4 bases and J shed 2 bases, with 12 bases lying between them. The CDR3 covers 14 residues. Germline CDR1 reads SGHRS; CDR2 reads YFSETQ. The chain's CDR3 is CASSPSTENTEAFF. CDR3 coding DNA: TGCGCCAGCAGCCCCTCGACAGAAAACACTGAAGCTTTCTTT.

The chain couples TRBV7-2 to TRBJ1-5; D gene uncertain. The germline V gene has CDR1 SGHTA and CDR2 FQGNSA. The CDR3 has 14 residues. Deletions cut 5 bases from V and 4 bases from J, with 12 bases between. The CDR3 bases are TGTGCCAGCAGCCCACAGAGTGGGAATCAGCCCCAGCATTTT. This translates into CASSPQSGNQPQHF.

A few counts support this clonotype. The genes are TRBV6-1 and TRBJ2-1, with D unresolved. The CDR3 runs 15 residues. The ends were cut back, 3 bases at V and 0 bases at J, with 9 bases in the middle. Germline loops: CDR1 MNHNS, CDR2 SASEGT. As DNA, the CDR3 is TGTGCCAGCAGTGAGGGCGCACCCTCCTACAATGAGCAGTTCTTC. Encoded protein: CASSEGAPSYNEQFF.

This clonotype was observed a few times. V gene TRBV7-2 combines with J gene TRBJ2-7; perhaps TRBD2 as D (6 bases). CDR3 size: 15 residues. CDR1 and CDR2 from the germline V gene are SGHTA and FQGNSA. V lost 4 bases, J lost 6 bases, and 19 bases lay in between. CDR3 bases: TGTGCCAGCAGCTCTGGGGGGAGCGGTGTCTCCGAGCAGTACTTC. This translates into CASSSGGSGVSEQYF.

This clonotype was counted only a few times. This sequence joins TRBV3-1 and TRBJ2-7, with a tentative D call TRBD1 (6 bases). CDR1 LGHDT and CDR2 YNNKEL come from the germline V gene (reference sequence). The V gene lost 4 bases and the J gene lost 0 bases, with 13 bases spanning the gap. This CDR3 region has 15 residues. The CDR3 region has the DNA TGTGCCAGCAGCCCCCTGTCGGACAGCTCCTACGAGCAGTACTTC. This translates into CASSPLSDSSYEQYF.

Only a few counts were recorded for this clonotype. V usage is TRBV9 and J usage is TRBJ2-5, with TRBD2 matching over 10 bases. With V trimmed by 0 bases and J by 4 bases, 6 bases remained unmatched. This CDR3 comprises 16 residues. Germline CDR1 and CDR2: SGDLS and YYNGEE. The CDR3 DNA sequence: TGTGCCAGCAGCGTAGGGTCAGCGGGAGGGCGAGAGACCCAGTACTTC. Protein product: CASSVGSAGGRETQYF.

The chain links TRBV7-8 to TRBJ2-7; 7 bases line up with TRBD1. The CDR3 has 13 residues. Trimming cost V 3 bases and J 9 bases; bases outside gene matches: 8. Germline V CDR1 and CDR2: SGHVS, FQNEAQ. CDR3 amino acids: CASSFAGGGGQYF. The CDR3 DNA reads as TGTGCCAGCAGCTTCGCAGGGGGTGGGGGGCAGTACTTC.

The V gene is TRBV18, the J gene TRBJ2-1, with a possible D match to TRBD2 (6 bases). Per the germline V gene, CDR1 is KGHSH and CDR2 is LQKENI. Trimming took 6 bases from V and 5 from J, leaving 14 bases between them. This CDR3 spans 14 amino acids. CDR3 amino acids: CASSTGTFDNEQFF. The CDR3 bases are TGTGCCAGCTCCACCGGGACTTTCGACAATGAGCAGTTCTTC.

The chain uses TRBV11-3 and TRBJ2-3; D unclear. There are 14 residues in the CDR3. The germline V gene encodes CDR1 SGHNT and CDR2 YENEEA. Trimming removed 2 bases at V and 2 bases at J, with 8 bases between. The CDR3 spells CASSLRSHTDTQYF. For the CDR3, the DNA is TGTGCCAGCAGCTTACGGTCCCACACAGATACGCAGTATTTT.